Shown below are 29 T cell receptor beta chains from a single sample sequenced in a study of human T cells and chemical hapten exposure. TCRdb fed the RACE reads into MiXCR, producing one record per CDR3 protein. The sample has about 160,000 distinct CDR3 sequences, 25% to 35% seen once; the top ten hold roughly 2.2%. The sample's time point: patch test 3, about 24 weeks after DPC sensitization. This sample's treatment: therapeutic diphenylcyclopropenone sensitization with weekly scalp DPC. The sample consisted of whole blood, taken in connection with sensitization to the hapten diphenylcyclopropenone (DPC). All receptors come from a woman between 18 and 30 years old with alopecia areata. Some clones in this sample may be carry-over from other donors' samples.

This clonotype is a singleton in its sample. The chain joins TRBV21-1 to TRBJ2-7; the table's D call TRBD1 went unverified against the DNA. TRBV21-1 is listed as a pseudogene. The CDR3 loop spans 14 amino acids. CDR3 region: CASTMRKGPYEQYF. The CDR3 nucleotides read TGTGCCAGCACTATGAGAAAGGGGCCCTACGAGCAGTACTTC.

This clonotype has a handful of counts. CDR3 DNA sequence: TGTGCCAGCAGCTCCCCGGGGGCGGGGGGGCCTTTATACGAGCAGTACTTC. This sequence encodes CASSSPGAGGPLYEQYF. The chain carries TRBV7-2 and TRBJ2-7; the match to TRBD2 covers 9 bases. The CDR3 is made up of 17 amino acids. Germline loops: CDR1 SGHTA, CDR2 FQGNSA. With V trimmed by 4 bases and J by 4 bases, 14 bases remained unmatched.

This clonotype has a handful of counts. V and J are TRBV6-5 and TRBJ1-1; a weak D match, TRBD1 (6 bases). From germline, CDR1 is MNHEY and CDR2 SVGAGI. Trimming pared 8 bases from V and 1 base from J, leaving 14 bases between. The CDR3 consists of 14 residues. The CDR3 sequence: CASHWGHQNTEAFF. CDR3 coding DNA: TGTGCCAGCCATTGGGGACACCAGAACACTGAAGCTTTCTTT.

This clonotype was detected only a few times. CDR3 in amino acids: CASSLGRVLNTEAFF. CDR3 sequence (DNA): TGCGCCAGCAGCTTGGGGCGAGTGTTGAACACTGAAGCTTTCTTT. The chain is built from TRBV5-1 and TRBJ1-1, with D hard to call. This CDR3 contains 15 residues. V was trimmed by 0 bases and J by 0 bases, leaving 9 bases between them. Germline CDR1 SGHRS, CDR2 YFSETQ.

The chain uses TRBV10-3 and TRBJ1-3; 11 bases line up with TRBD1. The germline V gene encodes CDR1 ENHRY and CDR2 SYGVKD. The CDR3 loop spans 13 amino acids. V gave up 9 bases and J gave up 16 bases; unmatched junction bases: 14. The CDR3 nucleotides read TGTGCCATTACCGGGACAGGGGGAGACTCGCCTTATTTT. Translating it yields CAITGTGGDSPYF.

This clonotype was picked up a small number of times. The CDR3 loop reads CASSLTGLVPDTQYF. The CDR3, as DNA: TGCGCCAGCAGCCTAACCGGACTAGTCCCAGATACGCAGTATTTT. The rearrangement uses TRBV4-1 and TRBJ2-3; 7 bases are a match to TRBD2. The length of the CDR3 is 15 residues. Germline V lookup: CDR1 MGHRA, CDR2 YSYEKL. Trimming cost V 4 bases and J 4 bases; bases outside gene matches: 8.

In the case of this clonotype: The junction departs from germline at one end; a sequencing error may be responsible. The rearrangement joins TRBV7-6 to TRBJ2-7, with D perhaps TRBD1 (6 bases). The CDR3 runs to 14 residues. Germline CDR1 reads SGHVS; CDR2 reads FNYEAQ. This CDR3 reads CVSSPPTGRYEQYF. CDR3 coding DNA: TGTGTCAGCAGCCCACCCACAGGGAGATACGAGCAGTACTTC.

The chain is built from TRBV12-3 or TRBV12-4 and TRBJ1-4; TRBD1 agrees at 9 bases. CDR3 size: 15 residues. The V segment lost 3 bases and the J segment 8 bases; nucleotides outside the gene matches: 7. CDR3 region: CASSFAGTGREKLFF. The CDR3 coding sequence is TGTGCCAGCAGTTTCGCCGGGACAGGGCGGGAAAAACTGTTTTTT.

The chain is built from TRBV5-1 and TRBJ2-3, with TRBD2 identical over 9 bases. The germline CDR1 and CDR2 sequences are SGHRS and YFSETQ. The J segment lost 5 bases and the V segment lost 4 bases, leaving 5 bases of the junction unmatched. The CDR3 spans 14 residues. CDR3 in amino acids: CASSLSGGLDTQYF. CDR3 sequence (DNA): TGCGCCAGCAGCCTTAGCGGGGGTTTAGATACGCAGTATTTT.

This clonotype was observed a handful of times. The chain carries TRBV29-1 and TRBJ1-1, with 9 bases identical to TRBD1. V was pared by 7 bases and J by 1 base, with 4 bases of the junction left unmatched. Germline lookup yields CDR1 SQVTM and CDR2 ANQGSEA. The CDR3 is made up of 13 amino acids. Here the CDR3 DNA reads TGCAGCGGGGGGACAGGGTGGAACACTGAAGCTTTCTTT. Translating it yields CSGGTGWNTEAFF.

This clonotype was seen only a few times. The chain joins TRBV29-1 to TRBJ2-7, with D uncertain. From germline, CDR1 is SQVTM and CDR2 ANQGSEA. Trimming stripped 7 bases from V and 5 bases from J, with 12 bases between. This CDR3 is 11 amino acids long. This CDR3 reads CSAAALHEQYF. CDR3 nucleotides: TGCAGCGCTGCGGCGTTGCACGAGCAGTACTTC.

This clonotype was counted a few times. The chain combines TRBV20-1 with TRBJ2-7, with TRBD2 matching 11 bases. This CDR3 contains 16 residues. V dropped 3 bases and J dropped 1; count of bases not matched to a gene: 8. The germline V gene has CDR1 DFQATT and CDR2 SNEGSKA (reference sequence). The CDR3 region has the DNA TGCAGTGCTAGCGGGACACTAGCGGGGGTTTCCTACGAGCAGTACTTC. This translates into CSASGTLAGVSYEQYF.

This chain connects TRBV4-1 to TRBJ1-4, with D unresolved. V lost 2 bases and J 4 bases, leaving 11 bases between the germline ends. This CDR3 region has 15 residues. CDR1 is MGHRA and CDR2 is YSYEKL in the germline V gene. CDR3 region: CASSQLLRNNEKLFF. The CDR3 region has the DNA TGCGCCAGCAGCCAACTCTTACGGAATAATGAAAAACTGTTTTTT.

This clonotype was observed many times. The rearrangement joins TRBV29-1 to TRBJ1-4; D gene ambiguous. V lost 5 bases to trimming and J lost 3 bases, with 7 bases between them. The germline gives CDR1 SQVTM, CDR2 ANQGSEA. This CDR3 is built from 12 residues. CDR3 sequence (DNA): TGCAGCGTTTGGAACTCTAATGAAAAACTGTTTTTT. It translates to CSVWNSNEKLFF.

The table lists this clonotype with a few counts. This chain uses TRBV25-1 with TRBJ2-5; 8 bases agree with TRBD1. CDR3 length: 14 residues. Trimming took 3 bases from V and 1 from J; bases not matched to a gene: 1. Germline-derived CDR1 and CDR2 are MGHDK and SYGVNS. The CDR3 loop reads CASSDGQGQETQYF. The CDR3 coding sequence is TGTGCCAGCAGTGATGGACAGGGCCAAGAGACCCAGTACTTC. Full variable domain (remainder filled in from reference TRBV25-1 and TRBJ2-5): EADIYQTPRYLVIGTGKKITLECSQTMGHDKMYWYQQDPGMELHLIHYSYGVNSTEKGDLSSESTVSRIRTEHFPLTLESARPSHTSQYLCASSDGQGQETQYFGPGTRLLVL.

This clonotype was found a few times. The J gene is TRBJ2-1, the V gene TRBV7-2; 7 bases line up with TRBD1. Germline CDR1 is SGHTA and CDR2 is FQGNSA. This CDR3 has 15 amino acids. J was trimmed by 2 bases and V by 1 base; bases with no gene match: 2. This chain's CDR3 is CASSLEDRTYNEQFF. CDR3 sequence (DNA): TGTGCCAGCAGCTTAGAGGACAGGACCTACAATGAGCAGTTCTTC. Full variable domain (rest looked up from reference TRBV7-2 and TRBJ2-1): GAGVSQSPSNKVTEKGKDVELRCDPISGHTALYWYRQSLGQGLEFLIYFQGNSAPDKSGLPSDRFSAERTGGSVSTLTIQRTQQEDSAVYLCASSLEDRTYNEQFFGPGTRLTVL.

The V call is TRBV6-5, the J call TRBJ1-1; no clear D. Germline assignment: CDR1 MNHEY and CDR2 SVGAGI. The V gene lost 0 bases and the J gene lost 10 bases, with 12 bases spanning the gap. The length of the CDR3 is 13 residues. The CDR3 DNA follows: TGTGCCAGCAGTTACTCCGACGCCCGGGGAGCTTTCTTT. Amino acids: CASSYSDARGAFF.

This clonotype was observed a few times. The V call is TRBV10-2, the J call TRBJ2-7; TRBD1 is a possible D gene (6 bases). Trimming shortened V by 5 bases and J by 6 bases, and 8 bases separated the two germline ends. The CDR3 covers 11 residues. Germline CDR1 is WSHSY and CDR2 is SAAADI. CDR3 bases: TGCGCCAGCAGTCACAGGGTCGAGCAGTACTTC. Translated, it gives CASSHRVEQYF.

The chain combines TRBV7-8 with TRBJ2-2; D is perhaps TRBD2 (5 bases). Germline CDR1 and CDR2: SGHVS and FQNEAQ. The ends were cut back, 7 bases at V and 6 bases at J, with 15 bases in the middle. This CDR3 spans 14 amino acids. CDR3 DNA sequence: TGTGCCAGCATCTTCCGGGGTCGAGCCGGGGAGCTGTTTTTT. This gives the protein CASIFRGRAGELFF.

The sample holds many counts of this clonotype. The genes are TRBV29-1 and TRBJ2-3; D uncertain. The CDR3 is 12 amino acids. Germline loops: CDR1 SQVTM, CDR2 ANQGSEA. The V and J ends lost 4 bases and 1 base respectively, with 6 bases between them. DNA for the CDR3: TGCAGCGTTGGGTCCGGCACAGATACGCAGTATTTT. Amino acids: CSVGSGTDTQYF.

The chain has TRBV5-1 and TRBJ2-5, with 14 bases identical to TRBD2. J lost 4 bases, V lost 4 bases, and 6 bases had no gene match. Per germline, CDR1 SGHRS and CDR2 YFSETQ. The CDR3 sequence is 16 residues long. The CDR3 spells CASSLTSGGASETQYF. DNA of the CDR3: TGCGCCAGCAGCCTGACTAGCGGGGGGGCTTCAGAGACCCAGTACTTC.

This clonotype appeared once. This chain joins TRBV4-2 and TRBJ2-2; 7 nucleotides agree with TRBD2. Trimming at V came to 4 bases and at J to 7 bases, leaving 9 bases not matched to a gene. In germline, CDR1 is LGHNA, CDR2 YNFKEQ. CDR3 length: 15 amino acids. CDR3 bases: TGTGCCAGCAGCCGAGGACTAGTTGAAGTCGGGGAGCTGTTTTTT. As protein: CASSRGLVEVGELFF.

This clonotype was picked up a small number of times. The rearrangement links TRBV29-1 to TRBJ1-1; 7 positions match TRBD1. The germline CDR1 and CDR2 sequences are SQVTM and ANQGSEA. V dropped 7 bases and J dropped 3; count of bases not matched to a gene: 11. The CDR3 length is 14 residues. In DNA, the CDR3 is TGCAGCGCCTCGACAGGGCAAGGATACACTGAAGCTTTCTTT. It encodes CSASTGQGYTEAFF. The variable domain in full, completed from reference TRBV29-1 and TRBJ1-1, reads SAVISQKPSRDICQRGTSLTIQCQVDSQVTMMFWYRQQPGQSLTLIATANQGSEATYESGFVIDKFPISRPNLTFSTLTVSNMSPEDSSIYLCSASTGQGYTEAFFGQGTRLTVV.

A few counts support this clonotype. The rearrangement uses TRBV28 and TRBJ1-6; 7 bases are a match to TRBD1. The V gene end was trimmed by 8 bases and the J gene end by 9 bases; junction bases not matched to a gene: 7. Germline V gives CDR1 MDHEN, CDR2 SYDVKM. CDR3 size: 13 residues. Here the CDR3 DNA reads TGTGCCAGCCAGACAGGGTCATTTTCACCCCTCCACTTT. Protein: CASQTGSFSPLHF.

This clonotype was counted a single time. The V gene is TRBV5-1, the J gene TRBJ2-1; TRBD1 aligns across 11 bases. Losses at the gene ends were 6 bases for V and 3 bases for J; bases not matched to a gene: 5. CDR1 is SGHRS and CDR2 is YFSETQ in the germline V gene. This CDR3 comprises 15 residues. CDR3 region: CASTRTGGSYNEQFF. CDR3 nucleotide sequence: TGCGCCAGCACTCGGACAGGGGGCAGCTACAATGAGCAGTTCTTC.

This clonotype occurred a few times. The rearrangement joins TRBV6-2 or TRBV6-3 to TRBJ2-2; D uncertain. Between the trimmed V and J ends, which lost 6 bases and 2 bases, there was a span of 16 bases. The CDR3 runs 16 residues. The germline V gene encodes CDR1 MNHEY and CDR2 SVGEGT. CDR3 DNA sequence: TGTGCCAGCAGCCCGTCTCACGGGCTAAACACCGGGGAGCTGTTTTTT. Its translation is CASSPSHGLNTGELFF.

There are many counts of this clonotype. The rearrangement links TRBV10-3 to TRBJ1-6, with no clear D. Trimming left V 2 bases short and J 6 bases short, with 8 bases between. CDR3 length: 14 amino acids. Germline CDR1 is ENHRY and CDR2 is SYGVKD. CDR3 protein: CAISERQPNSPLHF. CDR3 in DNA: TGTGCCATCAGTGAGCGGCAGCCTAATTCACCCCTCCACTTT.

This chain links TRBV4-2 with TRBJ1-1, with a possible D match to TRBD1 (6 bases). The ends were cut back, 4 bases at V and 10 bases at J, with 19 bases in the middle. Germline assignment: CDR1 LGHNA and CDR2 YNFKEQ. The CDR3 is made up of 14 amino acids. The CDR3 here is CASSLTRGAGRAFF. For the CDR3, the DNA is TGTGCCAGCAGCCTTACCCGGGGGGCGGGGAGAGCTTTCTTT.

This chain joins TRBV7-2 and TRBJ2-3; 11 positions match TRBD2. This CDR3 has 16 residues. Losses at the gene ends were 3 bases for V and 7 bases for J; bases not matched to a gene: 9. CDR1 and CDR2 from the germline V gene are SGHTA and FQGNSA. The CDR3 DNA reads as TGTGCCAGCAGCTTGGGATGGCTAGCGGGGGGAAATACGCAGTATTTT. Translated, it gives CASSLGWLAGGNTQYF.